One and the same sample provided the 15 T cell receptor beta chains below, sequenced in a study of blood T cell repertoires in COVID-19. The table came from immunoSEQ multiplex PCR; TCRdb's copy has only in-frame clones and leaves some out. Of around 160,000 clones in the sample, approximately 80% were seen once. The sequenced material came from PBMCs or T cells enriched from blood (not recorded which). All receptors derive from a woman aged 55 to 70 who had recovered from COVID-19.

The V and J genes are TRBV5-5 and TRBJ2-3, with D tentatively TRBD1 (6 bases). The CDR3 totals 15 residues. V lost 4 bases and J 0 bases, leaving 12 bases between the germline ends. CDR1 and CDR2 from the germline V gene are SGHKS and YYEKEE (reference sequence). The CDR3 loop reads CASSPGAPSTDTQYF. The CDR3 nucleotides are TGTGCCAGCAGCCCAGGGGCCCCTAGCACAGATACGCAGTATTTT.

This clone appeared a few times. The chain is built from TRBV13 and TRBJ1-2; 7 nucleotides agree with TRBD1. The CDR3 contains 15 residues. Germline CDR1 and CDR2: PRHDT and FYEKMQ (reference sequence). The V gene end was trimmed by 5 bases and the J gene end by 8 bases; junction bases not matched to a gene: 14. This chain's CDR3 is CASSHGTVALRGYTF. The CDR3 DNA sequence: TGTGCCAGCAGCCACGGGACAGTGGCTCTGAGGGGCTACACCTTC.

The chain links TRBV19 to TRBJ1-4, with TRBD1 identical over 7 bases. Germline CDR1 reads LNHDA; CDR2 reads SQIVND (reference sequence). This CDR3 region has 14 residues. The V gene end was trimmed by 5 bases and the J gene end by 8 bases; junction bases not matched to a gene: 8. The CDR3 loop is CASSSGRGREKLFF. Here the CDR3 DNA reads TGTGCCAGTAGTTCGGGCAGGGGGAGAGAAAAACTGTTTTTT. The full variable domain, completed using reference TRBV19 and TRBJ1-4, is DGGITQSPKYLFRKEGQNVTLSCEQNLNHDAMYWYRQDPGQGLRLIYYSQIVNDFQKGDIAEGYSVSREKKESFPLTVTSAQKNPTAFYLCASSSGRGREKLFFGSGTQLSVL.

The chain joins TRBV18 to TRBJ1-1; 11 bases are a match to TRBD1. The length of the CDR3 is 15 residues. Looked up from germline, CDR1 is KGHSH and CDR2 is LQKENI. V shed 2 bases, J shed 5 bases, and the junction held 4 bases outside the gene matches. As DNA, the CDR3 is TGTGCCAGCTCACCAGGGACAGGGGGAAAGACTGAAGCTTTCTTT. This gives the protein CASSPGTGGKTEAFF.

The chain uses TRBV10-3 and TRBJ1-5; no definite D call. The germline V and J ends were trimmed by 3 bases and 3 bases, with 6 bases remaining between them. CDR1 ENHRY and CDR2 SYGVKD come from the germline V gene. The CDR3 totals 13 residues. The CDR3 protein is CAISDSFNQPQHF. The CDR3 nucleotides are TGTGCCATCAGTGACAGTTTCAATCAGCCCCAGCATTTT.

The V gene is TRBV11-2, the J gene TRBJ2-7; D remains ambiguous. V was cut by 5 bases and J by 5 bases, with 7 bases left in between. The CDR3 runs to 11 residues. CDR1 and CDR2 from the germline V gene are SGHAT and FQNNGV. CDR3 sequence (DNA): TGTGCCAGCAGCCCCTTCCACGAGCAGTACTTC. Protein product: CASSPFHEQYF.

CDR3 sequence: CASSPRLGETQYF. The CDR3, as DNA: TGTGCCAGCAGTCCAAGACTTGGAGAGACCCAGTACTTC. The genes are TRBV27 and TRBJ2-5; D gene ambiguous. Germline CDR1 MNHEY, CDR2 SMNVEV (reference sequence). This CDR3 comprises 13 residues. Trimming left V 5 bases short and J 4 bases short, with 11 bases between.

In its sample, this clone was seen a few times. The chain uses TRBV27 and TRBJ1-4; unclear D gene. The CDR3 runs 15 residues. Germline CDR1 MNHEY, CDR2 SMNVEV (reference sequence). The germline V and J ends were trimmed by 7 bases and 10 bases, with 22 bases remaining between them. CDR3 sequence (DNA): TGTGCCAGCACAGAAAGAGCGGGCGGCCGGGGAAAACTGTTTTTT. It codes for CASTERAGGRGKLFF.

This chain links TRBV19 with TRBJ2-7; 8 bases match TRBD1. The J segment lost 2 bases and the V segment lost 2 bases, leaving 2 bases of the junction unmatched. The CDR3 loop spans 14 amino acids. Germline V gene data show CDR1 as LNHDA and CDR2 as SQIVND (reference sequence). CDR3 sequence (DNA): TGTGCCAGTAGTATATGGACAGGGACCTACGAGCAGTACTTC. Translation gives CASSIWTGTYEQYF. Full variable domain (missing parts from reference TRBV19 and TRBJ2-7): DGGITQSPKYLFRKEGQNVTLSCEQNLNHDAMYWYRQDPGQGLRLIYYSQIVNDFQKGDIAEGYSVSREKKESFPLTVTSAQKNPTAFYLCASSIWTGTYEQYFGPGTRLTVT.

About this clone itself: The same CDR3 can be traced to other DNA sequences in this sample. V gene TRBV10-3 combines with J gene TRBJ1-2, with D possibly TRBD1 on 6 matching bases. The V gene lost 2 bases and the J gene lost 2 bases, with 6 bases spanning the gap. This CDR3 contains 13 residues. From germline, CDR1 is ENHRY and CDR2 SYGVKD. CDR3 sequence reads: CAISEGQNYGYTF. The CDR3 region has the DNA TGTGCCATCAGTGAGGGACAGAACTATGGCTACACCTTC.

Details on this clone: Other DNA variants within this sample encode the same CDR3. The rearrangement joins TRBV5-1 to TRBJ2-1; the D gene is possibly TRBD2 (5 bases). Germline-derived CDR1 and CDR2 are SGHRS and YFSETQ. V was trimmed by 0 bases and J by 0 bases, leaving 10 bases between them. The length of the CDR3 is 16 residues. The CDR3, as DNA: TGCGCCAGCAGCTTGGCCCAAGGGAGCTCCTACAATGAGCAGTTCTTC. This translates into CASSLAQGSSYNEQFF.

V is TRBV5-6 and J is TRBJ2-3; tentatively, D is TRBD2 (5 bases). With 1 base removed from V and 6 bases from J, the gap between germline ends came to 12 bases. In germline, CDR1 is SGHDT, CDR2 YYEEEE. This CDR3 contains 14 residues. The CDR3: CASSLPGVDDTQYF. The DNA of the CDR3 is TGTGCCAGCAGCTTGCCCGGGGTTGATGATACGCAGTATTTT.

J is TRBJ2-2 and V is TRBV27; a weak D match, TRBD1 (6 bases). Trimming removed 7 bases from V and 0 bases from J, with 18 bases in between. Germline V gene data show CDR1 as MNHEY and CDR2 as SMNVEV (reference sequence). The CDR3 is 17 amino acids. DNA for the CDR3: TGTGCCAGCAAAGGTTCGGCAGGGGCGCCGAACACCGGGGAGCTGTTTTTT. This encodes CASKGSAGAPNTGELFF.

This clone was counted only a few times. Other DNA sequences in the sample encode the same CDR3. The rearrangement joins TRBV19 to TRBJ1-2; no clear D gene. There are 15 residues in the CDR3. CDR1 is LNHDA, CDR2 SQIVND, per germline (reference sequence). Trimming stripped 2 bases from V and 4 bases from J, with 14 bases between. The CDR3 here is CASSIPGVASYGYTF. CDR3 bases: TGTGCCAGTAGTATACCCGGGGTGGCATCCTATGGCTACACCTTC. Full variable domain (missing parts from reference TRBV19 and TRBJ1-2): DGGITQSPKYLFRKEGQNVTLSCEQNLNHDAMYWYRQDPGQGLRLIYYSQIVNDFQKGDIAEGYSVSREKKESFPLTVTSAQKNPTAFYLCASSIPGVASYGYTFGSGTRLTVV.

The chain couples TRBV11-2 to TRBJ2-5; no reliable D call. V shed 4 bases and J shed 3 bases, with 15 bases lying between them. The CDR3 runs 15 residues. CDR1 SGHAT and CDR2 FQNNGV come from the germline V gene. The DNA for the CDR3 is TGTGCCAGCAGCTCGATTACCCAGGCCGAAGAGACCCAGTACTTC. It yields the protein CASSSITQAEETQYF.